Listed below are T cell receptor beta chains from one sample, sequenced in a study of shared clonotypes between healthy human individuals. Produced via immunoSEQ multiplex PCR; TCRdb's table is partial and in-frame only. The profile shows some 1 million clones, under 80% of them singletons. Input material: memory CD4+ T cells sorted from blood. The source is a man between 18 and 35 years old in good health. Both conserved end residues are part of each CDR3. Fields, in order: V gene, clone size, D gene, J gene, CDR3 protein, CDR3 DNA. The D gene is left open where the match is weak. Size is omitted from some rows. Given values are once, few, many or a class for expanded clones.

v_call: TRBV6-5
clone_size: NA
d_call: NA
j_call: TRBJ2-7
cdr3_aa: CASSPAGTPYEQYF
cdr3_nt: TGTGCCAGCAGCCCCGCGGGGACTCCCTACGAGCAGTACTTC

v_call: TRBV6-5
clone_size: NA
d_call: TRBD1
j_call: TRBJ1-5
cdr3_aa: CASRTGTGARQPQHF
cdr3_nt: TGTGCCAGCAGAACCGGGACAGGGGCTAGGCAGCCCCAGCATTTT

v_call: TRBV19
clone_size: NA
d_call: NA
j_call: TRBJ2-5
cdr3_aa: CASSPRWDPWYQETQYF
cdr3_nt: TGTGCCAGTAGTCCAAGATGGGACCCCTGGTACCAAGAGACCCAGTACTTC

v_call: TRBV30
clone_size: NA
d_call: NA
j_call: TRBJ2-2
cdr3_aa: CAWSVNRAGTGELFF
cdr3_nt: TGTGCCTGGAGTGTGAACAGGGCGGGCACCGGGGAGCTGTTTTTT

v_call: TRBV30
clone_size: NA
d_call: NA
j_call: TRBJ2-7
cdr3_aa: CAWSPPPRLSRTYEQYF
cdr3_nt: TGTGCCTGGAGTCCACCACCTCGGCTGAGTCGGACCTACGAGCAGTACTTC

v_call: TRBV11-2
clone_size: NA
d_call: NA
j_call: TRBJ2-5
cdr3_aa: CASSLNGAAVRETQYF
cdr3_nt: TGTGCCAGCAGCTTAAACGGGGCGGCGGTGAGGGAGACCCAGTACTTC

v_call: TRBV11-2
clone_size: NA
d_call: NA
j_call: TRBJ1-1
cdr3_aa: CASSLGSGRGPEAFF
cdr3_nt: TGTGCCAGCAGCCTGGGTTCAGGACGGGGCCCTGAAGCTTTCTTT

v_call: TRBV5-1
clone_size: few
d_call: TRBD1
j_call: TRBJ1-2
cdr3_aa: CASSSGQHYGYTF
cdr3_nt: TGCGCCAGCAGCTCGGGACAGCACTATGGCTACACCTTC

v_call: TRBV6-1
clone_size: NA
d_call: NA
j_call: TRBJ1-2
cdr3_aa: CASTLTAYGYTF
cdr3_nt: TGTGCCAGCACTCTAACAGCCTATGGCTACACCTTC

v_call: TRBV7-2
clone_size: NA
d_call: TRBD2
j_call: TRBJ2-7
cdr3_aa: CASSLGREKRERLGEQYF
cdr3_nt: TGTGCCAGCAGCTTAGGGCGTGAAAAGCGGGAGCGCCTCGGGGAGCAGTACTTC

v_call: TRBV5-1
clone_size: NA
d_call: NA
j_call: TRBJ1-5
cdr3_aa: CASSLQGDGNQPQHF
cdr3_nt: TGCGCCAGCAGCCTACAGGGTGATGGCAATCAGCCCCAGCATTTT

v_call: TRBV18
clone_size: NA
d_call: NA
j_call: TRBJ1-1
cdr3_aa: CASSSANTEAFF
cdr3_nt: TGTGCCAGCTCATCGGCCAACACTGAAGCTTTCTTT

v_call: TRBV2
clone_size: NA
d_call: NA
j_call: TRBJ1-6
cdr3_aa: CASSEASPGAPLHF
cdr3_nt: TGTGCCAGCAGTGAAGCTTCCCCGGGAGCACCCCTCCACTTT

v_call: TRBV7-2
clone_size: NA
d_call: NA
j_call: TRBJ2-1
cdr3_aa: CASSLAPGSYNEQFF
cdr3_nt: TGTGCCAGCAGCTTAGCGCCGGGTAGCTATAATGAGCAGTTCTTC

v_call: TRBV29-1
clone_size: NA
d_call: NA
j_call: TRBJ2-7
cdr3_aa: CSVEAQEPYEQYF
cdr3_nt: TGCAGCGTTGAAGCACAGGAACCTTACGAGCAGTACTTC

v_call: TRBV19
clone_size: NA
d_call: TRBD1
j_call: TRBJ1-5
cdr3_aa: CASSSGDSSNQPQHF
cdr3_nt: TGTGCCAGTAGCTCCGGGGACAGTAGCAATCAGCCCCAGCATTTT

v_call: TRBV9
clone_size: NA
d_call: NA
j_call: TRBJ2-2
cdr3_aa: CASSVAGGTGELFF
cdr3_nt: TGTGCCAGCAGCGTAGCTGGAGGCACCGGGGAGCTGTTTTTT

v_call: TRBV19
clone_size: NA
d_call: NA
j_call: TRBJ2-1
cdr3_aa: CASGKRGGDYNEQFF
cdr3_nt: TGTGCCAGTGGGAAACGGGGTGGGGATTACAATGAGCAGTTCTTC

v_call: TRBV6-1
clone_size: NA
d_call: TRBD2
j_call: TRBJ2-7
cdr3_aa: CASSEQGGRYYEQYF
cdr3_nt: TGTGCCAGCAGTGAACAGGGCGGGAGGTACTACGAGCAGTACTTC

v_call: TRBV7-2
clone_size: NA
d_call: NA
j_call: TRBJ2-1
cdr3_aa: CASSPVGASYNEQFF
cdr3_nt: TGTGCCAGCAGCCCCGTGGGGGCCTCCTACAATGAGCAGTTCTTC

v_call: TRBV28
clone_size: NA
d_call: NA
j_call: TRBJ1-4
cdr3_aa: CASSIQMTNEKLFF
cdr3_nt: TGTGCCAGCAGTATTCAAATGACTAATGAAAAACTGTTTTTT

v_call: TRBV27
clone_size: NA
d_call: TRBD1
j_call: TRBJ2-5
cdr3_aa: CASSLKDRGFLEETQYF
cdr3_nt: TGTGCCAGCAGTTTAAAGGACAGGGGTTTCCTAGAGGAGACCCAGTACTTC

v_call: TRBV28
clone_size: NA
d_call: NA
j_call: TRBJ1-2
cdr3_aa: CASSFPSTYGYTF
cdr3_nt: TGTGCCAGCAGTTTCCCTAGCACATATGGCTACACCTTC

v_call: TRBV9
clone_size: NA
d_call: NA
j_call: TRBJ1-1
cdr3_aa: CASSPQWGAYTEAFF
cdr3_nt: TGTGCCAGCAGCCCCCAGTGGGGGGCCTACACTGAAGCTTTCTTT

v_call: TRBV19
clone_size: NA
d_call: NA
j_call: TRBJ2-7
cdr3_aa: CASSPAGGRSEQYF
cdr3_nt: TGTGCCAGTAGTCCAGCCGGGGGCCGCAGCGAGCAGTACTTC

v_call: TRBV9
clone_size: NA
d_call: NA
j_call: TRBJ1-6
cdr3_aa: CASSVGEGPLHF
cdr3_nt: TGTGCCAGCAGCGTAGGGGAAGGACCCCTCCACTTT

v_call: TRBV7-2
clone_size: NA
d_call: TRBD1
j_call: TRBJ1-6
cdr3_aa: CASSPRPGQGSPFHF
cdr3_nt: TGTGCCAGCAGCCCTCGGCCGGGACAGGGTTCACCCTTCCACTTT

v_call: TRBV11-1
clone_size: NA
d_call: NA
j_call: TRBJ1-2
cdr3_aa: CASSLRGALYGYTF
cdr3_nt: TGTGCCAGCAGCTTAAGGGGAGCCCTCTATGGCTACACCTTC

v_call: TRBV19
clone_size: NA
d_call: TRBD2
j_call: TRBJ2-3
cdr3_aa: CASSIAAGGTQYF
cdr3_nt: TGTGCCAGTAGTATTGCTGCGGGGGGTACGCAGTATTTT

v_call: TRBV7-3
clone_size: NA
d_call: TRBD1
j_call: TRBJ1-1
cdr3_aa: CASSRQGLSTEAFF
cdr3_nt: TGTGCCAGCAGCAGACAGGGATTGAGCACTGAAGCTTTCTTT

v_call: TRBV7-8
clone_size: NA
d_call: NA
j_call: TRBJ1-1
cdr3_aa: CASSLEATLNTEAFF
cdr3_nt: TGTGCCAGCAGCTTAGAGGCGACCTTGAACACTGAAGCTTTCTTT

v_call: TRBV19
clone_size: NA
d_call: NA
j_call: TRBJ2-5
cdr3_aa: CASSPNMRRGETQYF
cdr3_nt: TGTGCCAGTAGCCCCAACATGAGGAGGGGCGAGACCCAGTACTTC

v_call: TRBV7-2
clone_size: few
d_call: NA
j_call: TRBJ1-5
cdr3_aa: CASSLDGGRNQPQHF
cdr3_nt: TGTGCCAGCAGCTTAGATGGGGGCAGGAATCAGCCCCAGCATTTT

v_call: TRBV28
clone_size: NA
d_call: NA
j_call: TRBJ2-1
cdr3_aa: CASSTPGPSSYNEQFF
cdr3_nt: TGTGCCAGCAGTACCCCGGGTCCCAGCTCCTACAATGAGCAGTTCTTC

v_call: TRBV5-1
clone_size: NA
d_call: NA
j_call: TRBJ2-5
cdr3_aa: CASSPRGPETQYF
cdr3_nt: TGCGCCAGCAGCCCGCGGGGGCCGGAGACCCAGTACTTC

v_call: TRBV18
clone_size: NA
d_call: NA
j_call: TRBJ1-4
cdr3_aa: CASSGGLLEKLFF
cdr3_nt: TGTGCCAGCTCTGGAGGACTGTTGGAAAAACTGTTTTTT

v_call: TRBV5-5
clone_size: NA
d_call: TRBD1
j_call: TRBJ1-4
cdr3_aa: CASMRDRTNEKLFF
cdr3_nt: TGTGCCAGCATGAGGGACAGAACTAATGAAAAACTGTTTTTT

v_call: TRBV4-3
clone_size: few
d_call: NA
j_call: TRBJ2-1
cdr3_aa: CASSQEFWTRYNEQFF
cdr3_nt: TGCGCCAGCAGCCAAGAATTCTGGACACGCTACAATGAGCAGTTCTTC

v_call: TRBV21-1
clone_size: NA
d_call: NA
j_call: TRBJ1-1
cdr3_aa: CASSHPDRGEMNTEAFF
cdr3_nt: TGTGCCAGCAGCCACCCCGACAGGGGTGAGATGAACACTGAAGCTTTCTTT

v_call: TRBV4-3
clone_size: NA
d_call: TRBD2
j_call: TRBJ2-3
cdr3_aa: CASSQETSGRARDTQYF
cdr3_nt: TGCGCCAGCAGCCAAGAGACTAGCGGGAGGGCCAGAGATACGCAGTATTTT

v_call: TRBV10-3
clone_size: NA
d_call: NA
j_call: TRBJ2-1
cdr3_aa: CAISPVYNEQFF
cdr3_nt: TGTGCCATCAGTCCTGTCTACAATGAGCAGTTCTTC

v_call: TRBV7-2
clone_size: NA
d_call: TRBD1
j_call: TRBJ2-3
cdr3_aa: CASSLVGTGPTDTQYF
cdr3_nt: TGTGCCAGCAGCTTAGTAGGGACAGGGCCAACAGATACGCAGTATTTT